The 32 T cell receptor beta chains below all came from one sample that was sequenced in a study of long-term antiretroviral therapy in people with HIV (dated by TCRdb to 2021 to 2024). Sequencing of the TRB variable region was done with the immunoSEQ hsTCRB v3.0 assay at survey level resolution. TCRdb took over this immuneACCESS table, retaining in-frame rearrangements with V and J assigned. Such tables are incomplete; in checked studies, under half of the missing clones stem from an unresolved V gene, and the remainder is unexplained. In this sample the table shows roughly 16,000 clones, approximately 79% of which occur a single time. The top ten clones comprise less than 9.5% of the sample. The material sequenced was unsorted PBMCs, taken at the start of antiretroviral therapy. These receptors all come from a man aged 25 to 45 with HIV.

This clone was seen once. CDR3 amino acids: CASSLDRSHEFF. For the CDR3, the DNA is TGTGCCAGCAGCCTCGACAGGTCCCATGAGTTCTTC. The rearrangement joins TRBV28 to TRBJ2-1; a possible D gene is TRBD1 (6 bases). The CDR3 contains 12 residues. V lost 6 bases to trimming and J lost 14 bases, with 17 bases between them. Germline V lookup: CDR1 MDHEN, CDR2 SYDVKM.

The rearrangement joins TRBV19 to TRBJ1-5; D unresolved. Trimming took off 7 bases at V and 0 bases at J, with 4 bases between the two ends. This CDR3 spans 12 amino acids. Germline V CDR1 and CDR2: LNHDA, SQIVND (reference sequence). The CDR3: CASIDSNQPQHF. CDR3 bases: TGTGCCAGTATTGATAGCAATCAGCCCCAGCATTTT.

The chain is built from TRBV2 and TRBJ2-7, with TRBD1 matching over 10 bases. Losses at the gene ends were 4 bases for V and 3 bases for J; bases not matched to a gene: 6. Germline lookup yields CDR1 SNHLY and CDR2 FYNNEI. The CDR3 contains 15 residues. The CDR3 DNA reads TGTGCCAGCAGTGCCCCTGACAGGGGGCTCTACGAGCAGTACTTC. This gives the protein CASSAPDRGLYEQYF. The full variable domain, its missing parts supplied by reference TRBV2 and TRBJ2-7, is EPEVTQTPSHQVTQMGQEVILRCVPISNHLYFYWYRQILGQKVEFLVSFYNNEISEKSEIFDDQFSVERPDGSNFTLKIRSTKLEDSAMYFCASSAPDRGLYEQYFGPGTRLTVT.

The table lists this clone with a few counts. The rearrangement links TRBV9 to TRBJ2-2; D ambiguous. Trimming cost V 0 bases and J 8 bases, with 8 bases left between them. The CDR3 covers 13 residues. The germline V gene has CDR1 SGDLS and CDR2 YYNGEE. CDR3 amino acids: CASSVVPEGELFF. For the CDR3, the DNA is TGTGCCAGCAGCGTAGTCCCCGAGGGGGAGCTGTTTTTT.

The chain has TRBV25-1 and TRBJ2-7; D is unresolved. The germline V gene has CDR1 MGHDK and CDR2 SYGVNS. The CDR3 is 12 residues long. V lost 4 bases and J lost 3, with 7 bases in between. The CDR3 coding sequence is TGTGCCAGCAGTGCGTCTGGCTACGAGCAGTACTTC. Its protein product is CASSASGYEQYF.

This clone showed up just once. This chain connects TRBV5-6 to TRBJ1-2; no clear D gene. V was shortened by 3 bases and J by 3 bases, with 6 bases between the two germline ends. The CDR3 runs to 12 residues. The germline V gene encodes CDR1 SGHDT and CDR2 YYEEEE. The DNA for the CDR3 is TGTGCCAGCAGCTCCTACTACTATGGCTACACCTTC. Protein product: CASSSYYYGYTF.

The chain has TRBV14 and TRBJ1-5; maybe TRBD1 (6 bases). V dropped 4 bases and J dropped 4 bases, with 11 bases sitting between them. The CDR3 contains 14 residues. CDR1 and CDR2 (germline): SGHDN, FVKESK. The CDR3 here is CASSPTGLNQPQHF. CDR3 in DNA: TGTGCCAGCAGCCCCACAGGGCTTAATCAGCCCCAGCATTTT. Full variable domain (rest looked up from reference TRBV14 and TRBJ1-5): EAGVTQFPSHSVIEKGQTVTLRCDPISGHDNLYWYRRVMGKEIKFLLHFVKESKQDESGMPNNRFLAERTGGTYSTLKVQPAELEDSGVYFCASSPTGLNQPQHFGDGTRLSIL.

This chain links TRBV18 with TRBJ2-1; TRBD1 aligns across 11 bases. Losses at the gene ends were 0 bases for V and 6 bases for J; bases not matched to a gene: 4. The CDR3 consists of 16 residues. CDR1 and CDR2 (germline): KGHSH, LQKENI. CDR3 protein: CASSPPGQGAVNEQFF. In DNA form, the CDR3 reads TGTGCCAGCTCACCACCCGGACAGGGGGCGGTCAATGAGCAGTTCTTC.

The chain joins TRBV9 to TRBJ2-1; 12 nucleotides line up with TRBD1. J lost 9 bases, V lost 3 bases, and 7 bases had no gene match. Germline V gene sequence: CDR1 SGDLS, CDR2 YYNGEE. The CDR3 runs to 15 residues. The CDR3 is CASSGDRGLGSEQFF. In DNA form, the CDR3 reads TGTGCCAGCAGCGGGGACAGGGGGCTCGGCAGTGAGCAGTTCTTC.

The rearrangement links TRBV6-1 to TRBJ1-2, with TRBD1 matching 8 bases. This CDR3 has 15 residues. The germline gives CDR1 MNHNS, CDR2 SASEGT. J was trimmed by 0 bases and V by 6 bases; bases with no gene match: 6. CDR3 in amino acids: CASRVGTGPNYGYTF. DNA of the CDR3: TGTGCCAGCAGAGTAGGGACAGGTCCTAACTATGGCTACACCTTC.

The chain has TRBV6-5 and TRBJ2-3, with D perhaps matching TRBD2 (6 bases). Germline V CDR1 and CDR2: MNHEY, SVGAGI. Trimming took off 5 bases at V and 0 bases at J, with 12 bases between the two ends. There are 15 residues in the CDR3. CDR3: CASSKERVSTDTQYF. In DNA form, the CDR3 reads TGTGCCAGCAGTAAGGAGCGGGTTAGCACAGATACGCAGTATTTT.

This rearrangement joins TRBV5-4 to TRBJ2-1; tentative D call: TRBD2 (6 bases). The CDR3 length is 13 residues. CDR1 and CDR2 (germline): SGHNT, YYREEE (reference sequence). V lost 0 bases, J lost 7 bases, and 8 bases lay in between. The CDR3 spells CASSLALANEQFF. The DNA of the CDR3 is TGTGCCAGCAGCTTGGCACTAGCTAATGAGCAGTTCTTC. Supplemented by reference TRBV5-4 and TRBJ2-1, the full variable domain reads ETGVTQSPTHLIKTRGQQVTLRCSSQSGHNTVSWYQQALGQGPQFIFQYYREEENGRGNFPPRFSGLQFPNYSSELNVNALELDDSALYLCASSLALANEQFFGPGTRLTVL.

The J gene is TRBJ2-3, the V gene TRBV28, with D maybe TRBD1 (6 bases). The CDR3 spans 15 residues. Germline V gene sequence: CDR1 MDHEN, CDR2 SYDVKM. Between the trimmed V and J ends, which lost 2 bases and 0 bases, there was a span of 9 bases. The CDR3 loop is CASSLQGSSTDTQYF. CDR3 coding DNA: TGTGCCAGCAGTTTACAGGGGTCTAGCACAGATACGCAGTATTTT.

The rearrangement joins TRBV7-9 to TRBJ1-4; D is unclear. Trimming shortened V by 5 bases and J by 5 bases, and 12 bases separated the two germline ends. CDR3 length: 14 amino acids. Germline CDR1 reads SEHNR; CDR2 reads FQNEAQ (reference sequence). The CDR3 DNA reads TGTGCCAGCAGCCCCGGTACAGCAAATGAAAAACTGTTTTTT. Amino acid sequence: CASSPGTANEKLFF. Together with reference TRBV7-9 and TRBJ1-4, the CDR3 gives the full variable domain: DTGVSQNPRHKITKRGQNVTFRCDPISEHNRLYWYRQTLGQGPEFLTYFQNEAQLEKSRLLSDRFSAERPKGSFSTLEIQRTEQGDSAMYLCASSPGTANEKLFFGSGTQLSVL.

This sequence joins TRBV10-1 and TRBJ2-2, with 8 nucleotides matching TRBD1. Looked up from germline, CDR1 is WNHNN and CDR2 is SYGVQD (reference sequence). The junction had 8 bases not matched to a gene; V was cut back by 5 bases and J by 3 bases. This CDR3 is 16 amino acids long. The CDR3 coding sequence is TGCGCCAGCAGTAGAAGACAGGGGACATACACCGGGGAGCTGTTTTTT. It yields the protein CASSRRQGTYTGELFF.

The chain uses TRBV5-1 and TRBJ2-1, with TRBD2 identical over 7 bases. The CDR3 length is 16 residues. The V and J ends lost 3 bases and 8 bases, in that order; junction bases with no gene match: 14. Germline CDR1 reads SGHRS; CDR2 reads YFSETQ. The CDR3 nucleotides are TGCGCCAGCAGCTCGGTGTCCGGGGGGATCGGGGATGAGCAGTTCTTC. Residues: CASSSVSGGIGDEQFF.

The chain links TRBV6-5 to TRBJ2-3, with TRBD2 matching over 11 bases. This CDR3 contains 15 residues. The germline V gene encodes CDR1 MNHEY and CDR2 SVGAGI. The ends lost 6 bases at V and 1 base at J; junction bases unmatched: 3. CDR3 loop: CASRSGLAGTDTQYF. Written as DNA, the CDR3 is TGTGCCAGCAGATCGGGACTAGCGGGCACAGATACGCAGTATTTT.

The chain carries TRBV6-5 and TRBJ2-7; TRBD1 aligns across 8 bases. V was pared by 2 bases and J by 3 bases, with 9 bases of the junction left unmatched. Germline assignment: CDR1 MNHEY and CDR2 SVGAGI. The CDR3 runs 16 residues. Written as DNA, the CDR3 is TGTGCCAGCAGTTACCCGTCCCGGACAGGGAACTACGAGCAGTACTTC. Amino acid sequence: CASSYPSRTGNYEQYF.

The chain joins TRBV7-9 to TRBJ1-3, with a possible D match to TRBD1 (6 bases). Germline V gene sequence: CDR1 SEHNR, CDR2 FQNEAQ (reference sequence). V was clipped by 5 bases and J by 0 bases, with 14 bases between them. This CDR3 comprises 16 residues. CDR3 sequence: CASSPQDRFSGNTIYF. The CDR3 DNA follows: TGTGCCAGCAGCCCTCAGGACAGATTCTCTGGAAACACCATATATTTT.

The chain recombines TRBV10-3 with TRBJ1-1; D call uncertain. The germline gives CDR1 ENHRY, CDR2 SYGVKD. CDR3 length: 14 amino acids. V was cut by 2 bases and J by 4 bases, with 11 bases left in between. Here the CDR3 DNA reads TGTGCCATCAGTGAGGAGGGCGGGAGCACTGAAGCTTTCTTT. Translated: CAISEEGGSTEAFF.

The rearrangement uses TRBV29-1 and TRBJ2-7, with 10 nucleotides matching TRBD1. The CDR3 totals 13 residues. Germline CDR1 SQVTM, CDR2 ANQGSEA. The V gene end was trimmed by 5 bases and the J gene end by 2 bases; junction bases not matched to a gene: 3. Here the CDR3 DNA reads TGCAGCGTTTTCGACAGGGGGCCCTACGAGCAGTACTTC. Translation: CSVFDRGPYEQYF.

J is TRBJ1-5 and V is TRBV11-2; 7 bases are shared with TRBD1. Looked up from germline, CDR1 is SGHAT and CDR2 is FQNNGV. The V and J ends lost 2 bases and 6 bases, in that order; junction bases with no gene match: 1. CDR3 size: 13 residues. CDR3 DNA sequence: TGTGCCAGCAGCTTAACAGGGGCTCAGCCCCAGCATTTT. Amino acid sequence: CASSLTGAQPQHF. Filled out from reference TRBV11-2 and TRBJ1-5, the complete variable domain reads EAGVAQSPRYKIIEKRQSVAFWCNPISGHATLYWYQQILGQGPKLLIQFQNNGVVDDSQLPKDRFSAERLKGVDSTLKIQPAKLEDSAVYLCASSLTGAQPQHFGDGTRLSIL.

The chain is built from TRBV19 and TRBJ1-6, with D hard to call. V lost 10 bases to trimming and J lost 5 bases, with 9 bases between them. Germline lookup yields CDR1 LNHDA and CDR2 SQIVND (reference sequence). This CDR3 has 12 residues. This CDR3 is CATAGDNSPLHF. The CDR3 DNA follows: TGTGCCACCGCCGGGGATAATTCACCCCTCCACTTT. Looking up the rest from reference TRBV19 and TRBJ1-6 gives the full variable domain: DGGITQSPKYLFRKEGQNVTLSCEQNLNHDAMYWYRQDPGQGLRLIYYSQIVNDFQKGDIAEGYSVSREKKESFPLTVTSAQKNPTAFYLCATAGDNSPLHFGNGTRLTVT.

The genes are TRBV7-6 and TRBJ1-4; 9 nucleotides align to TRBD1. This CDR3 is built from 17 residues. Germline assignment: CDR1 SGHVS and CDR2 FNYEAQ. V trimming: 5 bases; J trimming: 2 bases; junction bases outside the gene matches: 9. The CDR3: CASSPWDRDFTNEKLFF. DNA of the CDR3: TGTGCCAGCAGCCCATGGGACAGGGATTTTACTAATGAAAAACTGTTTTTT.

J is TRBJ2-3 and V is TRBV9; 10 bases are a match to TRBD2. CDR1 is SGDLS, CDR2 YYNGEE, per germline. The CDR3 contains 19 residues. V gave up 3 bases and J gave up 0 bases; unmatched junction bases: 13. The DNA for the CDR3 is TGTGCCAGCAGCGCCCGTCGGTCCAGCGGGAGGGAAAGCACAGATACGCAGTATTTT. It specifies CASSARRSSGRESTDTQYF.

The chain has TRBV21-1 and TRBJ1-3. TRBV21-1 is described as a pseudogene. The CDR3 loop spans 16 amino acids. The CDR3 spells CASSQGSGASGNTIYF. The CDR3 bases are TGTGCCAGCAGCCAGGGCTCGGGGGCATCTGGAAATACCATATATTTT.

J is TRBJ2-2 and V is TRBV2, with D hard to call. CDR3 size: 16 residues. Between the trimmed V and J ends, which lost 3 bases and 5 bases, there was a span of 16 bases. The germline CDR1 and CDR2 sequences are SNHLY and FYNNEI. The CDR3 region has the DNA TGTGCCAGCAGTGATAGTAGGAGATTAAATACCGGGGAGCTGTTTTTT. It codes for CASSDSRRLNTGELFF. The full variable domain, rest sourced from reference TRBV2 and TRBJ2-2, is EPEVTQTPSHQVTQMGQEVILRCVPISNHLYFYWYRQILGQKVEFLVSFYNNEISEKSEIFDDQFSVERPDGSNFTLKIRSTKLEDSAMYFCASSDSRRLNTGELFFGEGSRLTVL.

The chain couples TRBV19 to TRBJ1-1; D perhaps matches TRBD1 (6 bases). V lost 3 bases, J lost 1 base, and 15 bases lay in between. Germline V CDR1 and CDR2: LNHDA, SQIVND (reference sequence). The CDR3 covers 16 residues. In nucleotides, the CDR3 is TGTGCCAGTAGTATGCGGAGACAGGTGTGGAACACTGAAGCTTTCTTT. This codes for CASSMRRQVWNTEAFF. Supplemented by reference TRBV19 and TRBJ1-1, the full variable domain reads DGGITQSPKYLFRKEGQNVTLSCEQNLNHDAMYWYRQDPGQGLRLIYYSQIVNDFQKGDIAEGYSVSREKKESFPLTVTSAQKNPTAFYLCASSMRRQVWNTEAFFGQGTRLTVV.

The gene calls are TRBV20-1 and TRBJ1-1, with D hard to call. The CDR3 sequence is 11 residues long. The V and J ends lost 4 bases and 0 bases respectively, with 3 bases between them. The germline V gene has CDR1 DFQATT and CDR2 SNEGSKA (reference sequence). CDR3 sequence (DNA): TGCAGTGCTAAAATGAACACTGAAGCTTTCTTT. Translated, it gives CSAKMNTEAFF.

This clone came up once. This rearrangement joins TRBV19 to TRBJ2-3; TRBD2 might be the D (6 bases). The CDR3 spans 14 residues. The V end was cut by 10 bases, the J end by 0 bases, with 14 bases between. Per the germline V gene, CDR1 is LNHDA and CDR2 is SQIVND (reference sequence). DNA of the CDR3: TGTGCCATCCGGGGGTCCTCTAGCACAGATACGCAGTATTTT. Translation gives CAIRGSSSTDTQYF.

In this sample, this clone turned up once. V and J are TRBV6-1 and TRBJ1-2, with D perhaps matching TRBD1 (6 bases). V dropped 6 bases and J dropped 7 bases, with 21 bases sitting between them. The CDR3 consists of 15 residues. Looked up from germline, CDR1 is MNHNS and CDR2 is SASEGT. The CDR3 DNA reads TGTGCCAGCAGGGTGAGAGAAAGGGGGGCATCTGGCTACACCTTC. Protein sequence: CASRVRERGASGYTF.

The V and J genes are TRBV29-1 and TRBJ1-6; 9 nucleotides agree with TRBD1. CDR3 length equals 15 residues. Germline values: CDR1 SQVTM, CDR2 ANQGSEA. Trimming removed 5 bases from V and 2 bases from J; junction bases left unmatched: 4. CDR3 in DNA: TGCAGCGTTAGGACAGGGGAGACCTATAATTCACCCCTCCACTTT. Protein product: CSVRTGETYNSPLHF.